What follows are 29 T cell receptor beta chains derived from one specimen sequenced in a study of Ad26.COV2.S vaccination and SARS-CoV-2 variants. Stated treatment: 15 to 20 received Ad26.COV2.S at low or high dose, single or two shots; roughly five received placebo; per-sample allocation not given. Material that was analyzed had been drawn on day 63 after the first vaccine or placebo injection. Using immunoSEQ multiplex PCR, the repertoire was profiled, and TCRdb retains in-frame clones only, with some absent. The data hold about 440,000 clones, with around 85% observed a single time. Material: peripheral blood, obtained in a trial of Ad26.COV2.S vaccine versus placebo. Source of these receptors: a person aged 18 to 59 who received the Ad26.COV2.S COVID-19 vaccine or a placebo.

This clone was detected a few times. The rearrangement uses TRBV6-5 and TRBJ2-7, with a tentative D call TRBD1 (5 bases). This CDR3 spans 15 amino acids. Trimming stripped 7 bases from V and 2 bases from J, with 18 bases between. The germline gives CDR1 MNHEY, CDR2 SVGAGI. The CDR3: CASTPTWGLTYEQYF. For the CDR3, the DNA is TGTGCCAGCACCCCAACGTGGGGCCTTACCTACGAGCAGTACTTC.

The rearrangement links TRBV9 to TRBJ2-7; 9 bases align to TRBD2. There are 14 residues in the CDR3. The junction had 3 bases not matched to a gene; V was cut back by 3 bases and J by 2 bases. The germline CDR1 and CDR2 sequences are SGDLS and YYNGEE. This CDR3 reads CASSAGGRAYEQYF. CDR3 nucleotide sequence: TGTGCCAGCAGCGCCGGCGGGAGGGCCTACGAGCAGTACTTC.

The V call is TRBV2, the J call TRBJ2-7; D call uncertain. The CDR3 length is 14 residues. Per germline, CDR1 SNHLY and CDR2 FYNNEI. V shed 7 bases and J shed 5 bases, with 18 bases lying between them. The CDR3 region is CASTSPGLDHEQYF. DNA of the CDR3: TGTGCCAGCACCTCTCCGGGCCTGGACCACGAGCAGTACTTC.

The rearrangement links TRBV27 to TRBJ1-1, with 8 bases fitting TRBD1. V gave up 5 bases and J gave up 11 bases; unmatched junction bases: 4. Looked up from germline, CDR1 is MNHEY and CDR2 is SMNVEV (reference sequence). The CDR3 is 11 amino acids. The CDR3 sequence: CASSQGARAFF. The CDR3 DNA is TGTGCCAGCAGTCAGGGGGCTAGGGCTTTCTTT.

This rearrangement joins TRBV5-4 to TRBJ2-1; TRBD1 matches at 7 bases. The germline gives CDR1 SGHNT, CDR2 YYREEE (reference sequence). J gave up 5 bases and V 4 bases, and 12 bases lay outside the gene matches. The CDR3 contains 16 residues. The chain's CDR3 is CASSHSQGQKNNEQFF. The CDR3 DNA reads TGTGCCAGCAGCCACTCACAGGGGCAAAAAAACAATGAGCAGTTCTTC.

This chain joins TRBV7-8 and TRBJ2-1; no clear D. Germline lookup yields CDR1 SGHVS and CDR2 FQNEAQ. There are 17 residues in the CDR3. V lost 1 base, J lost 7 bases, and 20 bases lay in between. CDR3 protein: CASSLVVRQYWGNEQFF. CDR3 DNA: TGTGCCAGCAGCTTAGTTGTCCGCCAGTACTGGGGTAATGAGCAGTTCTTC.

The J gene is TRBJ1-2, the V gene TRBV5-1; TRBD1 matches at 7 bases. The CDR3 totals 17 residues. The germline gives CDR1 SGHRS, CDR2 YFSETQ. Trimming at V came to 3 bases and at J to 0 bases, leaving 11 bases not matched to a gene. Here the CDR3 reads CASSSYTGTATNYGYTF. In DNA, the CDR3 is TGCGCCAGCAGCTCATATACCGGGACAGCGACTAACTATGGCTACACCTTC.

This chain joins TRBV27 and TRBJ2-7; D possibly corresponds to TRBD2 (5 bases). Trimming stripped 7 bases from V and 9 bases from J, with 22 bases between. The CDR3 consists of 14 residues. Germline-derived CDR1 and CDR2 are MNHEY and SMNVEV (reference sequence). The CDR3 DNA sequence: TGTGCCAGCATGTCCCAGAGGGCCCCCTGGGTGCAGTACTTC. Its translation: CASMSQRAPWVQYF.

The rearrangement links TRBV4-2 to TRBJ1-2; TRBD1 is a possible D gene (6 bases). CDR1 and CDR2 (germline): LGHNA, YNFKEQ. The V end was cut by 0 bases, the J end by 4 bases, with 15 bases between. The CDR3 has 16 amino acids. CDR3 amino acids: CASSQDGGTTPYGYTF. In DNA form, the CDR3 reads TGTGCCAGCAGCCAAGATGGTGGGACAACCCCCTATGGCTACACCTTC.

This clone was found once. This chain joins TRBV7-9 and TRBJ2-1; D tentatively fits TRBD1 or TRBD2 (5 bases each). The CDR3 spans 16 residues. Per germline, CDR1 SEHNR and CDR2 FQNEAQ (reference sequence). Trimming left V 5 bases short and J 5 bases short, with 19 bases between. CDR3 protein: CASSPRGGVGNNEQFF. The DNA of the CDR3 is TGTGCCAGCAGCCCCCGGGGCGGAGTAGGAAACAATGAGCAGTTCTTC.

V gene TRBV28 combines with J gene TRBJ2-7; D might be TRBD1 (5 bases). The CDR3 contains 15 residues. Trimming stripped 4 bases from V and 3 bases from J, with 16 bases between. The germline CDR1 and CDR2 sequences are MDHEN and SYDVKM. CDR3 residues: CASSSRARGFYEQYF. The CDR3 DNA reads as TGTGCCAGCAGTTCCAGGGCCCGAGGTTTCTACGAGCAGTACTTC.

The genes are TRBV13 and TRBJ2-5; 12 bases are a match to TRBD2. Germline V CDR1 and CDR2: PRHDT, FYEKMQ (reference sequence). The ends lost 4 bases at V and 4 bases at J; junction bases unmatched: 7. There are 16 residues in the CDR3. CDR3 amino acids: CASSSRGLAGTETQYF. CDR3 in DNA: TGTGCCAGCAGCTCCCGGGGACTAGCGGGCACAGAGACCCAGTACTTC. The complete variable domain, with remaining parts taken from reference TRBV13 and TRBJ2-5, reads AAGVIQSPRHLIKEKRETATLKCYPIPRHDTVYWYQQGPGQDPQFLISFYEKMQSDKGSIPDRFSAQQFSDYHSELNMSSLELGDSALYFCASSSRGLAGTETQYFGPGTRLLVL.

This clone was seen only once. The V and J genes are TRBV5-4 and TRBJ2-5; 8 bases map to TRBD1. This CDR3 contains 17 residues. Germline V gene data show CDR1 as SGHNT and CDR2 as YYREEE (reference sequence). V was clipped by 4 bases and J by 5 bases; unmatched bases: 16. The CDR3 loop reads CASSRDPGGGVRETQYF. CDR3 DNA: TGTGCCAGCAGCCGGGACCCAGGGGGCGGGGTTCGGGAGACCCAGTACTTC.

The CDR3 DNA reads as TGTGCCTGGAGGGGGACAAGAGCTAACTATGGCTACACCTTC. It yields the protein CAWRGTRANYGYTF. The gene calls are TRBV30 and TRBJ1-2; D is possibly TRBD1 (6 bases). The CDR3 totals 14 residues. V gave up 3 bases and J gave up 0 bases, with 11 bases separating them. The germline V gene has CDR1 GTSNPN and CDR2 SVGIG (reference sequence).

This clone was seen ten or more times. The chain has TRBV12-3 or TRBV12-4 and TRBJ1-6; a weak D match, TRBD1 (5 bases). The germline V and J ends were trimmed by 5 bases and 14 bases, with 16 bases remaining between them. This CDR3 comprises 13 residues. CDR3 sequence: CASSAGTSSTLHF. CDR3 in DNA: TGTGCCAGCAGTGCCGGGACCTCTAGTACCCTCCACTTT.

This sequence joins TRBV7-6 and TRBJ2-1; D uncertain. The germline V gene has CDR1 SGHVS and CDR2 FNYEAQ. The ends were cut back, 5 bases at V and 5 bases at J, with 4 bases in the middle. CDR3 length equals 11 residues. The CDR3: CASSIHNEQFF. The CDR3 DNA is TGTGCCAGCAGCATACACAATGAGCAGTTCTTC.

The rearrangement joins TRBV6-5 to TRBJ2-1; TRBD2 matches 15 bases. This CDR3 is 15 amino acids long. J gave up 15 bases and V 4 bases, and 10 bases lay outside the gene matches. Germline values: CDR1 MNHEY, CDR2 SVGAGI. CDR3 DNA: TGTGCCAGCAGTTCCCGGACTAGCGGGAGGGCCTTTAGGTTCTTC. It specifies CASSSRTSGRAFRFF.

This clone was seen a few times. The rearrangement uses TRBV6-5 and TRBJ1-6; 8 bases are shared with TRBD1. Losses at the gene ends were 6 bases for V and 6 bases for J; bases not matched to a gene: 1. The CDR3 runs 13 residues. Germline CDR1 is MNHEY and CDR2 is SVGAGI. In nucleotides, the CDR3 is TGTGCCAGCAGCGGACAGGGTAATTCACCCCTCCACTTT. It yields the protein CASSGQGNSPLHF.

This chain links TRBV15 with TRBJ1-3; no firm D call. The CDR3 totals 12 residues. Trimming took 0 bases from V and 8 from J, leaving 5 bases between them. CDR1 and CDR2 (germline): LNHNV, YYDKDF (reference sequence). The CDR3 loop is CATSRDPDTIYF. For the CDR3, the DNA is TGTGCCACCAGCAGAGATCCGGACACCATATATTTT.

The chain is built from TRBV7-6 and TRBJ2-7, with unresolved D. Germline CDR1 SGHVS, CDR2 FNYEAQ. The CDR3 loop spans 16 amino acids. Trimming removed 0 bases at V and 0 bases at J, with 12 bases between. CDR3 in amino acids: CASSLAGPASSYEQYF. The CDR3 DNA sequence: TGTGCCAGCAGCTTAGCCGGGCCTGCCAGCTCCTACGAGCAGTACTTC.

The V call is TRBV5-1, the J call TRBJ2-7, with a possible D match to TRBD1 (6 bases). This CDR3 contains 15 residues. From germline, CDR1 is SGHRS and CDR2 YFSETQ. Trimming removed 0 bases at V and 4 bases at J, with 14 bases between. The CDR3 bases are TGCGCCAGCAGCTTGGTAGCAGGGGTTGGGTACGAGCAGTACTTC. Residues: CASSLVAGVGYEQYF. The full variable domain, completed using reference TRBV5-1 and TRBJ2-7, is KAGVTQTPRYLIKTRGQQVTLSCSPISGHRSVSWYQQTPGQGLQFLFEYFSETQRNKGNFPGRFSGRQFSNSRSEMNVSTLELGDSALYLCASSLVAGVGYEQYFGPGTRLTVT.

V usage is TRBV6-2 or TRBV6-3 and J usage is TRBJ2-1, with D unresolved. The V end lost 2 bases, the J end lost 0 bases, and 17 bases lay between the germline ends. CDR1 is MNHEY and CDR2 is SVGEGT in the germline V gene. CDR3 length: 18 amino acids. The CDR3 protein is CASSYTFSLGSSYNEQFF. The CDR3, as DNA: TGTGCCAGCAGTTACACGTTCAGCCTAGGCAGCTCCTACAATGAGCAGTTCTTC.

The chain is built from TRBV2 and TRBJ2-1; D remains ambiguous. The CDR3 has 14 amino acids. The germline V gene encodes CDR1 SNHLY and CDR2 FYNNEI. V was cut by 1 base and J by 8 bases, with 12 bases left in between. CDR3 sequence reads: CASSEVGKRDEQFF. In DNA form, the CDR3 reads TGTGCCAGCAGTGAAGTTGGCAAACGGGATGAGCAGTTCTTC.

The CDR3 spells CASRVLAGVTGELFF. The CDR3 coding sequence is TGTGCCAGCAGGGTACTAGCGGGAGTCACCGGGGAGCTGTTTTTT. J is TRBJ2-2 and V is TRBV27, with 11 bases aligning to TRBD2. The CDR3 runs 15 residues. V lost 6 bases, J lost 4 bases, and 4 bases stayed unmatched. The germline V gene encodes CDR1 MNHEY and CDR2 SMNVEV (reference sequence).

The chain combines TRBV5-4 with TRBJ2-7, with 9 bases aligning to TRBD2. This CDR3 region has 15 residues. The ends lost 4 bases at V and 0 bases at J; junction bases unmatched: 5. Germline-derived CDR1 and CDR2 are SGHNT and YYREEE (reference sequence). In DNA, the CDR3 is TGTGCCAGCAGCACTCTAGCGGGACTCTCCTACGAGCAGTACTTC. Translating gives CASSTLAGLSYEQYF.

CDR3 nucleotide sequence: TGTGCCAGCAGGGGCAGGGGGCGGTCCAACGTCCTGACTTTC. As protein: CASRGRGRSNVLTF. The chain combines TRBV5-6 with TRBJ2-6; TRBD1 matches at 8 bases. The CDR3 contains 14 residues. CDR1 is SGHDT, CDR2 YYEEEE, per germline. V dropped 5 bases and J dropped 8; count of bases not matched to a gene: 6. The full variable domain, its missing parts supplied by reference TRBV5-6 and TRBJ2-6, is DAGVTQSPTHLIKTRGQQVTLRCSPKSGHDTVSWYQQALGQGPQFIFQYYEEEERQRGNFPDRFSGHQFPNYSSELNVNALLLGDSALYLCASRGRGRSNVLTFGAGSRLTVL.

The chain joins TRBV9 to TRBJ2-6; D is unclear. CDR1 and CDR2 (germline): SGDLS, YYNGEE. The length of the CDR3 is 18 residues. V was clipped by 0 bases and J by 0 bases, with 13 bases between them. CDR3 sequence (DNA): TGTGCCAGCAGCGTAGACAGCCGGGTCTACTCTGGGGCCAACGTCCTGACTTTC. It yields the protein CASSVDSRVYSGANVLTF. Looking up the rest from reference TRBV9 and TRBJ2-6 gives the full variable domain: DSGVTQTPKHLITATGQRVTLRCSPRSGDLSVYWYQQSLDQGLQFLIQYYNGEERAKGNILERFSAQQFPDLHSELNLSSLELGDSALYFCASSVDSRVYSGANVLTFGAGSRLTVL.

The rearrangement uses TRBV2 and TRBJ2-7, with no clear D. The V gene lost 5 bases and the J gene lost 3 bases, with 11 bases spanning the gap. This CDR3 has 13 amino acids. CDR1 SNHLY and CDR2 FYNNEI come from the germline V gene. The CDR3 bases are TGTGCCAGCAGTCAGGCCGACGGCTACGAGCAGTACTTC. It codes for CASSQADGYEQYF.

This chain uses TRBV5-4 with TRBJ2-7, with a possible D match to TRBD1 (8 bases). In germline, CDR1 is SGHNT, CDR2 YYREEE (reference sequence). Trimming cost V 2 bases and J 5 bases, with 23 bases left between them. The CDR3 is 17 residues long. The CDR3 DNA sequence: TGTGCCAGCAGCTTAAGCATCGGACAGGGTGGGGGGGACGAGCAGTACTTC. Its protein product is CASSLSIGQGGGDEQYF.